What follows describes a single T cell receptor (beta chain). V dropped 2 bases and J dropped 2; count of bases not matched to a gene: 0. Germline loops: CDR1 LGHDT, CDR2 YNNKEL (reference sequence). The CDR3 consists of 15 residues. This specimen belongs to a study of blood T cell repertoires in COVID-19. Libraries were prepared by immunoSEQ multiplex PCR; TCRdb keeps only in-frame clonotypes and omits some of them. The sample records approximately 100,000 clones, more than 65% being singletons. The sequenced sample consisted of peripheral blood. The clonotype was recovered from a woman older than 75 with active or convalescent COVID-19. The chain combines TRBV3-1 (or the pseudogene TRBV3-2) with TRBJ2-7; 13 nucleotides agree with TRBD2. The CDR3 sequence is CASSQTSGRAYEQYF. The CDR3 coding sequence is TGTGCCAGCAGCCAAACTAGCGGGAGGGCCTACGAGCAGTACTTC.